The T cell receptor (beta chain) described here comes from a study of T cells after yellow fever vaccination. TCRdb redid the calling of the 5' RACE reads with MiXCR, one entry per CDR3 protein. The table records about 550,000 distinct CDR3 sequences, about 19% of them present only once. V dropped 10 bases and J dropped 6 bases, with 16 bases sitting between them. Germline V lookup: CDR1 MNHEY, CDR2 SVGEGT. This CDR3 has 13 residues. The chain is built from TRBV6-2 or TRBV6-3 and TRBJ2-1; D perhaps matches TRBD1 (6 bases). The sequence was collected from a man aged 25-45 years who received the YFV17D yellow fever vaccine. Sequenced here: PBMCs, sampled 15 days after the yellow fever booster vaccination. CDR3 in DNA: TGTGCCATCAACAGGGATAGTGGCAATGAGCAGTTCTTC. Amino acid sequence: CAINRDSGNEQFF.